The 14 T cell receptor beta chains given below trace back to one sample, sequenced in a study of T cells in localized non-small cell lung cancer. Produced via immunoSEQ multiplex PCR; TCRdb's table is partial and in-frame only. In the table there are more than 70,000 clones, approximately 85% of which are singletons. The starting material was peripheral blood, obtained before any cancer treatment. The source of these receptors is a man aged 35 to 70 with stage I lung adenocarcinoma.

The chain employs TRBV25-1 and TRBJ1-1, with D possibly matching TRBD1 (5 bases). Trimming stripped 3 bases from V and 1 base from J, with 15 bases between. Germline CDR1 is MGHDK and CDR2 is SYGVNS. This CDR3 comprises 16 residues. DNA of the CDR3: TGTGCCAGCAGTGACTCGATCCCGGGGGGGAACACTGAAGCTTTCTTT. Its translation: CASSDSIPGGNTEAFF. Complete variable domain (other parts from reference TRBV25-1 and TRBJ1-1): EADIYQTPRYLVIGTGKKITLECSQTMGHDKMYWYQQDPGMELHLIHYSYGVNSTEKGDLSSESTVSRIRTEHFPLTLESARPSHTSQYLCASSDSIPGGNTEAFFGQGTRLTVV.

In DNA form, the CDR3 reads TGTGCCAGCAGCACCGATAAACTAGCGGTGCTAGGGGTGGGGCAGTACTTC. Its protein is CASSTDKLAVLGVGQYF. The chain recombines TRBV28 with TRBJ2-7; 8 nucleotides align to TRBD2. The V gene end was trimmed by 6 bases and the J gene end by 9 bases; junction bases not matched to a gene: 22. From germline, CDR1 is MDHEN and CDR2 SYDVKM. The CDR3 runs to 17 residues.

The chain is built from TRBV7-9 and TRBJ2-7; 9 bases map to TRBD1. The V gene's germline CDR1 is SEHNR and CDR2 FQNEAQ (reference sequence). With V trimmed by 4 bases and J by 4 bases, 14 bases remained unmatched. This CDR3 region has 17 residues. The CDR3 spells CASSSTPPRDREYEQYF. Written as DNA, the CDR3 is TGTGCCAGCAGCTCAACCCCCCCCCGGGACAGGGAATACGAGCAGTACTTC.

V and J are TRBV6-1 and TRBJ2-7; the D gene is possibly TRBD2 (6 bases). The CDR3 is 15 amino acids. Germline V gene lookup returns CDR1 MNHNS and CDR2 SASEGT. V was trimmed by 5 bases and J by 3 bases, leaving 17 bases between them. In nucleotides, the CDR3 is TGTGCCAGCAGTATGAGCGCCGGGGGTGTCTACGAGCAGTACTTC. Translated, it gives CASSMSAGGVYEQYF.

To note about this clone: This specimen includes other DNA sequences encoding the same CDR3. The V gene is TRBV29-1, the J gene TRBJ1-1, with TRBD1 identical over 7 bases. Looked up from germline, CDR1 is SQVTM and CDR2 is ANQGSEA. V lost 5 bases and J lost 1; bases outside the gene matches: 1. The CDR3 has 12 amino acids. Here the CDR3 DNA reads TGCAGCGTTCGACAGGGGAACACTGAAGCTTTCTTT. Its translation: CSVRQGNTEAFF.

This clone was detected once. V and J are TRBV19 and TRBJ2-6, with a possible D match to TRBD1 (6 bases). The CDR3 loop spans 14 amino acids. In germline, CDR1 is LNHDA, CDR2 SQIVND (reference sequence). V lost 2 bases and J lost 6, with 8 bases in between. The CDR3 bases are TGTGCCAGTAGTATACAGGGGACGGCCAACGTCCTGACTTTC. Translating gives CASSIQGTANVLTF.

The CDR3 sequence is CASSSTSGVNTGELFF. DNA of the CDR3: TGCGCCAGCAGCTCCACTAGCGGGGTGAACACCGGGGAGCTGTTTTTT. V and J are TRBV5-1 and TRBJ2-2; 10 bases match TRBD2. V dropped 3 bases and J dropped 1; count of bases not matched to a gene: 3. This CDR3 comprises 16 residues. Germline V lookup: CDR1 SGHRS, CDR2 YFSETQ.

The chain uses TRBV9 and TRBJ1-1; D uncertain. Germline V CDR1 and CDR2: SGDLS, YYNGEE. The length of the CDR3 is 13 residues. Trimming took 2 bases from V and 2 from J, leaving 7 bases between them. This CDR3 is CASSVIENTEAFF. CDR3 in DNA: TGTGCCAGCAGCGTGATAGAAAACACTGAAGCTTTCTTT.

The gene calls are TRBV19 and TRBJ2-7; TRBD1 agrees at 7 bases. The germline V gene encodes CDR1 LNHDA and CDR2 SQIVND (reference sequence). This CDR3 contains 15 residues. V lost 6 bases to trimming and J lost 4 bases; unmatched junction nucleotides: 12. The CDR3 DNA reads TGTGCCAGTAGCAGAGACAGGGTCGCTCCTTACGAGCAGTACTTC. Its translation: CASSRDRVAPYEQYF.

This chain uses TRBV28 with TRBJ1-1; no clear D gene. Looked up from germline, CDR1 is MDHEN and CDR2 is SYDVKM. The CDR3 totals 11 residues. V was shortened by 6 bases and J by 8 bases, with 10 bases between the two germline ends. The CDR3 nucleotides are TGTGCCAGCAGCCTAGACGTCGAAGCTTTCTTT. Translation: CASSLDVEAFF.

The V gene is TRBV7-6, the J gene TRBJ2-7; 8 bases map to TRBD2. V lost 4 bases, J lost 2 bases, and 4 bases stayed unmatched. Germline V CDR1 and CDR2: SGHVS, FNYEAQ. The CDR3 has 14 amino acids. The CDR3: CASSSGGGPYEQYF. The CDR3 DNA sequence: TGTGCCAGCAGCTCAGGCGGGGGGCCCTACGAGCAGTACTTC.

The V and J genes are TRBV11-2 and TRBJ1-1; D gene uncertain. The CDR3 covers 15 residues. Looked up from germline, CDR1 is SGHAT and CDR2 is FQNNGV. V lost 3 bases and J 0 bases, leaving 11 bases between the germline ends. This CDR3 reads CASSFDSRLNTEAFF. Written as DNA, the CDR3 is TGTGCCAGCAGCTTCGATTCCAGGCTGAACACTGAAGCTTTCTTT.

The V call is TRBV15, the J call TRBJ1-6; D is unclear. V was cut by 0 bases and J by 0 bases, with 3 bases left in between. CDR1 and CDR2 (germline): LNHNV, YYDKDF (reference sequence). The CDR3 has 15 residues. The CDR3 loop reads CATSRESSYNSPLHF. In DNA, the CDR3 is TGTGCCACCAGCAGAGAAAGCTCCTATAATTCACCCCTCCACTTT.

This clone was seen a few times. The chain employs TRBV7-8 and TRBJ2-7; 7 positions agree with TRBD2. The CDR3 sequence is 14 residues long. Germline V CDR1 and CDR2: SGHVS, FQNEAQ. V gave up 4 bases and J gave up 2 bases; unmatched junction bases: 5. This CDR3 is CASSSGTTTYEQYF. Written as DNA, the CDR3 is TGTGCCAGCAGCTCAGGGACTACGACCTACGAGCAGTACTTC. Filled out from reference TRBV7-8 and TRBJ2-7, the complete variable domain reads GAGVSQSPRYKVAKRGQDVALRCDPISGHVSLFWYQQALGQGPEFLTYFQNEAQLDKSGLPSDRFFAERPEGSVSTLKIQRTQQEDSAVYLCASSSGTTTYEQYFGPGTRLTVT.